The T cell receptor (beta chain) described here comes from a study of T cell changes during pregnancy in multiple sclerosis. This CDR3 region has 18 residues. The V segment lost 5 bases and the J segment 4 bases; nucleotides outside the gene matches: 14. Germline lookup yields CDR1 MDHEN and CDR2 SYDVKM. The table came from immunoSEQ multiplex PCR; TCRdb's copy has only in-frame clones and leaves some out. The sample has more than 65,000 clones; 80% to 90% are singletons. Source: peripheral blood, taken before pregnancy. The clonotype originates from a female donor with multiple sclerosis, enrolled in a pregnancy study. The chain uses TRBV28 and TRBJ2-2; 9 nucleotides match TRBD1. This CDR3 is CASSRRILRDRVTGELFF. The CDR3 DNA is TGTGCCAGCAGTCGGAGGATACTACGGGACAGGGTCACCGGGGAGCTGTTTTTT.